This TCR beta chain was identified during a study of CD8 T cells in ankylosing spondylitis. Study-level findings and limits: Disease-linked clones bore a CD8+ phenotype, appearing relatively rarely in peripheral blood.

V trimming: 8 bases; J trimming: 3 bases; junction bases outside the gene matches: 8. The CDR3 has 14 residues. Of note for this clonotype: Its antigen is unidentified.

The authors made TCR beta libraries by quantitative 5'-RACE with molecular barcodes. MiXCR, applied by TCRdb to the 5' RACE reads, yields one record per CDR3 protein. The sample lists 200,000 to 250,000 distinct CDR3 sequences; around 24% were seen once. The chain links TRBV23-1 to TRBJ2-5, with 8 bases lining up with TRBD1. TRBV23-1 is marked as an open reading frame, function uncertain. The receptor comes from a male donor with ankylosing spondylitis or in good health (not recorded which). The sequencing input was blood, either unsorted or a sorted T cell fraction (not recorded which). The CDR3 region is CASSRTGRKETQYF. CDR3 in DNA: TGCGCCAGCTCCCGGACAGGGCGTAAAGAGACCCAGTACTTC.